These 7 T cell receptor beta chains share one sample of origin, sequenced in a study of blood T cell repertoires in COVID-19. Data came from immunoSEQ multiplex PCR; TCRdb stores just in-frame clones and leaves some out. The table shows roughly 310,000 clones, with approximately 88% occurring only once. Material: peripheral blood. These receptors were obtained from a woman in her forties or fifties with active or convalescent COVID-19.

This clone was seen a single time. This rearrangement joins TRBV28 to TRBJ2-6; TRBD2 is a possible D gene (5 bases). V lost 2 bases and J 4 bases, leaving 9 bases between the germline ends. This CDR3 is 15 amino acids long. Germline V CDR1 and CDR2: MDHEN, SYDVKM. This CDR3 is CASSLERAGANVLTF. CDR3 nucleotides: TGTGCCAGCAGTTTAGAGAGGGCCGGGGCCAACGTCCTGACTTTC.

V is TRBV28 and J is TRBJ2-2; D possibly corresponds to TRBD2 (6 bases). Trimming removed 2 bases from V and 4 bases from J, with 17 bases in between. The CDR3 length is 17 residues. The V gene's germline CDR1 is MDHEN and CDR2 SYDVKM. CDR3 DNA: TGTGCCAGCAGTTTAAGGGCGGGGAGGATCGTCACCGGGGAGCTGTTTTTT. The encoded protein is CASSLRAGRIVTGELFF.

The rearrangement uses TRBV27 and TRBJ2-7; 9 positions match TRBD1. Germline CDR1 and CDR2: MNHEY and SMNVEV (reference sequence). The CDR3 is made up of 14 amino acids. The junction had 3 bases not matched to a gene; V was cut back by 4 bases and J by 2 bases. DNA for the CDR3: TGTGCCAGCAGTTACCGGACAGGGGCCTACGAGCAGTACTTC. Translated: CASSYRTGAYEQYF.

This clone has only one observation. The chain couples TRBV7-3 to TRBJ1-2; TRBD1 aligns across 8 bases. Germline V gives CDR1 SGHTA, CDR2 FQGTGA. Trimming removed 5 bases from V and 4 bases from J; junction bases left unmatched: 3. The length of the CDR3 is 13 residues. Written as DNA, the CDR3 is TGTGCCAGCAGCCCGGGACAGGTCTATGGCTACACCTTC. Translating gives CASSPGQVYGYTF.

The rearrangement uses TRBV6-6 and TRBJ1-4; 8 bases line up with TRBD1. CDR1 and CDR2 (germline): MNHNY, SVGAGI (reference sequence). The CDR3 runs to 16 residues. V gave up 4 bases and J gave up 8 bases; unmatched junction bases: 12. CDR3 nucleotides: TGTGCCAGCAGTTCAAAAGGACAGGGCTCGAGGGAAAAACTGTTTTTT. Its translation is CASSSKGQGSREKLFF.

The chain is built from TRBV27 and TRBJ2-7; D not resolved. The CDR3 totals 11 residues. Trimming took off 3 bases at V and 6 bases at J, with 6 bases between the two ends. Germline V gene data show CDR1 as MNHEY and CDR2 as SMNVEV (reference sequence). CDR3 nucleotides: TGTGCCAGCAGTTTGTCGGGCGAGCAGTACTTC. Its protein product is CASSLSGEQYF.

Here the CDR3 DNA reads TGTGCCAGCAGCTTAGAGGGGCTGGGCAATCAGCCCCAGCATTTT. This sequence encodes CASSLEGLGNQPQHF. The chain uses TRBV11-2 and TRBJ1-5; D perhaps matches TRBD1 (5 bases). This CDR3 comprises 15 residues. Germline V CDR1 and CDR2: SGHAT, FQNNGV. The V end was cut by 0 bases, the J end by 2 bases, with 8 bases between.